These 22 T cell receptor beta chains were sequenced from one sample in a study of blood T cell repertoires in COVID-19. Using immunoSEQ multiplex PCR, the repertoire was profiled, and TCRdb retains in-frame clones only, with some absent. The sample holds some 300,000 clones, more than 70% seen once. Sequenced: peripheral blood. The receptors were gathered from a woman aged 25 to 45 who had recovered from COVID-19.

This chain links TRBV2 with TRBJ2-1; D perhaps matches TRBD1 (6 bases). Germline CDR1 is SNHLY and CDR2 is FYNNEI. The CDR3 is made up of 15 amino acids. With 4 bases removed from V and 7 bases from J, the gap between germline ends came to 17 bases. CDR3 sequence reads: CASSGGRMSFNEQFF. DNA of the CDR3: TGTGCCAGCAGTGGGGGGCGAATGTCGTTTAATGAGCAGTTCTTC. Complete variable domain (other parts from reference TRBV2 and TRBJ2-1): EPEVTQTPSHQVTQMGQEVILRCVPISNHLYFYWYRQILGQKVEFLVSFYNNEISEKSEIFDDQFSVERPDGSNFTLKIRSTKLEDSAMYFCASSGGRMSFNEQFFGPGTRLTVL.

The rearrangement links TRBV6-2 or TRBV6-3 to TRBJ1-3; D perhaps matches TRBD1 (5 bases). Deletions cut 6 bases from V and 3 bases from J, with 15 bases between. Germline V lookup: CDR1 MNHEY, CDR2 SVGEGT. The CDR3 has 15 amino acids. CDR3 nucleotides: TGTGCCAGCAGCTCTTGGGGCGACGGTGGAAACACCATATATTTT. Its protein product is CASSSWGDGGNTIYF.

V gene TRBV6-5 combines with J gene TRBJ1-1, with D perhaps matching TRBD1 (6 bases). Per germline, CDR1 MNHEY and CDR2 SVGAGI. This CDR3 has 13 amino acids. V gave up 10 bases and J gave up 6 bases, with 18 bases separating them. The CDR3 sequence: CATDLDSYSEAFF. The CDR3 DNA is TGTGCCACCGACCTGGACAGTTATTCTGAAGCTTTCTTT.

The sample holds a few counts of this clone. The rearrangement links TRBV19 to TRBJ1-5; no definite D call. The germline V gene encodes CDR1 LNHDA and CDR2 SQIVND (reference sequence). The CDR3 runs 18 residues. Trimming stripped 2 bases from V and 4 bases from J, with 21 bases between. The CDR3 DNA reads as TGTGCCAGTAGTATAACCCACCCCACTCCCTTTTATAATCAGCCCCAGCATTTT. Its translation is CASSITHPTPFYNQPQHF.

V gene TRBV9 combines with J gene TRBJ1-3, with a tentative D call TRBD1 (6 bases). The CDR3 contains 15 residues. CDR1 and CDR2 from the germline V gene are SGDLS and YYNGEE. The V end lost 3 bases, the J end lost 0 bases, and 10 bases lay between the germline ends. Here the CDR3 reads CASSASGASGNTIYF. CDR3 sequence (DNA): TGTGCCAGCAGCGCCTCAGGGGCCTCTGGAAACACCATATATTTT.

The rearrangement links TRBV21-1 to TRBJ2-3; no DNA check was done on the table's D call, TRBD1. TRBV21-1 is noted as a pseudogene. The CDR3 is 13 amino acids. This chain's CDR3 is CAWTGVNTDTQYF. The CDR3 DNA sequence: TGTGCCTGGACAGGGGTTAACACAGATACGCAGTATTTT.

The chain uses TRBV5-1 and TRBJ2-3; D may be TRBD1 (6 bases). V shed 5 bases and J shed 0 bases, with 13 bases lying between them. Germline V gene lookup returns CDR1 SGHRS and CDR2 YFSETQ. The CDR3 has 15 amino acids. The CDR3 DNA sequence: TGCGCCAGCAGGCGCCAGGGGAGCAGCACAGATACGCAGTATTTT. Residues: CASRRQGSSTDTQYF. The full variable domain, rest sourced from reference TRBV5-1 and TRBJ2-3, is KAGVTQTPRYLIKTRGQQVTLSCSPISGHRSVSWYQQTPGQGLQFLFEYFSETQRNKGNFPGRFSGRQFSNSRSEMNVSTLELGDSALYLCASRRQGSSTDTQYFGPGTRLTVL.

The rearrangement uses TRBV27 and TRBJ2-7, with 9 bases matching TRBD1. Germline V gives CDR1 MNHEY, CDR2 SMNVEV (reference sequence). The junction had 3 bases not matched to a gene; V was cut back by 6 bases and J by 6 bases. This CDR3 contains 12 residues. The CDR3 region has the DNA TGTGCCAGCAGGGGACAGGGAGGCGAGCAGTACTTC. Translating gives CASRGQGGEQYF.

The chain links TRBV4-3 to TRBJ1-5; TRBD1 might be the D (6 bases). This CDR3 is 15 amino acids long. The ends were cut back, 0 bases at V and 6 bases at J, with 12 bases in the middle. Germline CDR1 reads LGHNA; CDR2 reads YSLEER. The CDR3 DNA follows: TGCGCCAGCAGCCAAGAGCCCAGGGGCGCTCAGCCCCAGCATTTT. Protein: CASSQEPRGAQPQHF.

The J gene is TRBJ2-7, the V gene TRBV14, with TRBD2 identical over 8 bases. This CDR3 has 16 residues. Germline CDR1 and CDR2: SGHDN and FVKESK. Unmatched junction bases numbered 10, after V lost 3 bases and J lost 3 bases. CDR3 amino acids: CASSQFTGLGGYEQYF. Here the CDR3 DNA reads TGTGCCAGCAGCCAGTTTACGGGACTAGGCGGCTACGAGCAGTACTTC.

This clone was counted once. The CDR3 nucleotides read TGTGCCAGCAGCTCCCGGGGGGGTCAGGCAGATACGCAGTATTTT. This translates into CASSSRGGQADTQYF. The chain combines TRBV7-3 with TRBJ2-3; 8 bases match TRBD2. V lost 4 bases to trimming and J lost 4 bases; unmatched junction nucleotides: 7. The CDR3 loop spans 15 amino acids. From germline, CDR1 is SGHTA and CDR2 FQGTGA. Together with reference TRBV7-3 and TRBJ2-3, the CDR3 gives the full variable domain: GAGVSQTPSNKVTEKGKYVELRCDPISGHTALYWYRQSLGQGPEFLIYFQGTGAADDSGLPNDRFFAVRPEGSVSTLKIQRTERGDSAVYLCASSSRGGQADTQYFGPGTRLTVL.

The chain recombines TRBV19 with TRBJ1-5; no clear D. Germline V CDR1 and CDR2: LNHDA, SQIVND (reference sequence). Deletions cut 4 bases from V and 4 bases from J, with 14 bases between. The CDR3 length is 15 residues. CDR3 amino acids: CASSKGVTGNQPQHF. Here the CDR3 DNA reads TGTGCCAGTAGTAAAGGAGTAACGGGGAATCAGCCCCAGCATTTT.

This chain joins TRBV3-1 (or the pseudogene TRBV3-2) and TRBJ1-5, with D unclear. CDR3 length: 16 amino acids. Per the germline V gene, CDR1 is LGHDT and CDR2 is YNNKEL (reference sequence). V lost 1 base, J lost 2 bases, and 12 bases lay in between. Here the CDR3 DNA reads TGTGCCAGCAGCCAAGCATACAGCCGTGGCAATCAGCCCCAGCATTTT. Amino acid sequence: CASSQAYSRGNQPQHF.

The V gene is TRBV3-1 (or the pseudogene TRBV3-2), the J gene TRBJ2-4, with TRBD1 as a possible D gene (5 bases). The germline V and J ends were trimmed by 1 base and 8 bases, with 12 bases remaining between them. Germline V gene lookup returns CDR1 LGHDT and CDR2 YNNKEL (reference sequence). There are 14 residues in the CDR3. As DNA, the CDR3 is TGTGCCAGCAGCCAAGTTTCCAGGGATGACATTCAGTACTTC. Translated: CASSQVSRDDIQYF.

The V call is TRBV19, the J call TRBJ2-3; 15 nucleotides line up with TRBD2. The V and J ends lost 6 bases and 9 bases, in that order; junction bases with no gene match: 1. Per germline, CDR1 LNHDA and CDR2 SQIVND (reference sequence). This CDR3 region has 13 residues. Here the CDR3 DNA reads TGTGCCAGTAGAGGGACTAGCGGGAGGACGCAGTATTTT. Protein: CASRGTSGRTQYF.

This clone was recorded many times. The CDR3: CASSQSGQPSSGNTIYF. The CDR3 DNA follows: TGCGCCAGCAGCCAATCTGGGCAGCCTTCCTCTGGAAACACCATATATTTT. V and J are TRBV4-1 and TRBJ1-3, with D unresolved. V was clipped by 2 bases and J by 0 bases, with 14 bases between them. This CDR3 is built from 17 residues. Germline V gene sequence: CDR1 MGHRA, CDR2 YSYEKL.

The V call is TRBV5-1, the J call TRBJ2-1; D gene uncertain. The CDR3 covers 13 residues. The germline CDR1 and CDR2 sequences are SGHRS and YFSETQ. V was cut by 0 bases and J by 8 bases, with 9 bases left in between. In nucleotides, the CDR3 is TGCGCCAGCAGCTTGGGTGGAGCCGATGAGCAGTTCTTC. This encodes CASSLGGADEQFF.

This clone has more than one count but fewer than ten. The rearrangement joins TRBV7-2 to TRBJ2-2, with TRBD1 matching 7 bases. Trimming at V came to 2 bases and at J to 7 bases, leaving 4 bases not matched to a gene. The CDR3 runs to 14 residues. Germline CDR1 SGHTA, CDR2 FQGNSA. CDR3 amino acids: CASSLRQGIGELFF. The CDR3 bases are TGTGCCAGCAGCTTAAGACAGGGAATCGGGGAGCTGTTTTTT. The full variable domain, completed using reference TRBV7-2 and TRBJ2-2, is GAGVSQSPSNKVTEKGKDVELRCDPISGHTALYWYRQSLGQGLEFLIYFQGNSAPDKSGLPSDRFSAERTGGSVSTLTIQRTQQEDSAVYLCASSLRQGIGELFFGEGSRLTVL.

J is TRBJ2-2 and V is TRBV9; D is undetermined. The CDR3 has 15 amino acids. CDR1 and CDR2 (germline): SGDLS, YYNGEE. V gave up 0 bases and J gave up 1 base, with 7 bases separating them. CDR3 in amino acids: CASSVVRQNTGELFF. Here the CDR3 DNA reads TGTGCCAGCAGCGTAGTGCGACAGAACACCGGGGAGCTGTTTTTT.

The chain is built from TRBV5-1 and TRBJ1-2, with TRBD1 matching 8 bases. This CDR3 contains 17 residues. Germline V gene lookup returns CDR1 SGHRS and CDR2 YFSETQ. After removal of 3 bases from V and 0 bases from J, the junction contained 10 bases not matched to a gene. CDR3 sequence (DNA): TGCGCCAGCAGCTCGAGGACAGGGCACCGATCTAACTATGGCTACACCTTC. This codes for CASSSRTGHRSNYGYTF.

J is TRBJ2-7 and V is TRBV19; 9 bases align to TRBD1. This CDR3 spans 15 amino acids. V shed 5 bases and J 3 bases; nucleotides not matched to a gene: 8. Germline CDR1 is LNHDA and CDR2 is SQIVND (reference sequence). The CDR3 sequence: CASSARTGDIYEQYF. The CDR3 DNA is TGTGCCAGTAGTGCCCGGACAGGGGACATCTACGAGCAGTACTTC.

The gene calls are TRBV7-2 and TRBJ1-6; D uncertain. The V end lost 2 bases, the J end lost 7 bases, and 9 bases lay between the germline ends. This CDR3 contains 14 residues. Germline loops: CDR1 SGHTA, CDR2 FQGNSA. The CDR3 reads CASSLLFENSPLHF. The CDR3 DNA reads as TGTGCCAGCAGCTTACTATTCGAGAATTCACCCCTCCACTTT.